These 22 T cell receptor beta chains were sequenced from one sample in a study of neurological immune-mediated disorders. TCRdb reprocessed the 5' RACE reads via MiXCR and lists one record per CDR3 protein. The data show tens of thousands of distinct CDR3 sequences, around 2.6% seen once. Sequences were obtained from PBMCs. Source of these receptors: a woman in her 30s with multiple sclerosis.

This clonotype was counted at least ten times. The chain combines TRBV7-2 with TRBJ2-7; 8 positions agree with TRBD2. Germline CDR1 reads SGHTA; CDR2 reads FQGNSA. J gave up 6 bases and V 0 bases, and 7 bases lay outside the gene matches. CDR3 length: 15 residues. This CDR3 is CASSLARAGGGEQYF. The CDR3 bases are TGTGCCAGCAGCTTAGCGCGGGCGGGAGGTGGCGAGCAGTACTTC.

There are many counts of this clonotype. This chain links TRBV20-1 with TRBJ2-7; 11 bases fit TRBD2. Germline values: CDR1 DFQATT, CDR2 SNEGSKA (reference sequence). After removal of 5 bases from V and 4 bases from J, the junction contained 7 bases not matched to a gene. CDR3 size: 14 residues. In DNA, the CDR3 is TGCAGTGCTGGGGCTACTAGCGGGAGATACGAGCAGTACTTC. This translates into CSAGATSGRYEQYF.

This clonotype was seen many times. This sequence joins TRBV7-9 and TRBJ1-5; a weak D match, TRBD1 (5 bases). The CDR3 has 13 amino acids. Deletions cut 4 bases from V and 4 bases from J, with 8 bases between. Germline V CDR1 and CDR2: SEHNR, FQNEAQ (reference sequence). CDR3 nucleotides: TGTGCCAGCAGCTCACAGGTGAATCAGCCCCAGCATTTT. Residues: CASSSQVNQPQHF.

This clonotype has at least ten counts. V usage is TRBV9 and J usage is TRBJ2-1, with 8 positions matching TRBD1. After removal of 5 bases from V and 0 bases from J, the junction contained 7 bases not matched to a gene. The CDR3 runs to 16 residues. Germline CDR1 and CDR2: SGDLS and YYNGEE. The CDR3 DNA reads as TGTGCCAGCAGTCAGACAGGGGAGAGCTCCTACAATGAGCAGTTCTTC. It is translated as CASSQTGESSYNEQFF.

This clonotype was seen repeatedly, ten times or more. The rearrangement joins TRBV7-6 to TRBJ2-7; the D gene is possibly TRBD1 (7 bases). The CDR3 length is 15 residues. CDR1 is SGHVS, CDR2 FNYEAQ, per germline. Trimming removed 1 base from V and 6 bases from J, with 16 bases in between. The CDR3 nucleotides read TGTGCCAGCAGCTTAGTAGGGCAGGGGGACTCCGAGCAGTACTTC. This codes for CASSLVGQGDSEQYF. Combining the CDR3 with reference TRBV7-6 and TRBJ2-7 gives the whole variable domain GAGVSQSPRYKVTKRGQDVALRCDPISGHVSLYWYRQALGQGPEFLTYFNYEAQQDKSGLPNDRFSAERPEGSISTLTIQRTEQRDSAMYRCASSLVGQGDSEQYFGPGTRLTVT.

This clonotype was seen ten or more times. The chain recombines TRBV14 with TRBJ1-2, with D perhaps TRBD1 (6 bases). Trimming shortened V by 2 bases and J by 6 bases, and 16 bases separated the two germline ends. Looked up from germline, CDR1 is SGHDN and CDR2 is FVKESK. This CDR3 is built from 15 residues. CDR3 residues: CASSQSLRGNHGYTF. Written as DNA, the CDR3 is TGTGCCAGCAGCCAATCCCTGAGGGGGAACCATGGCTACACCTTC.

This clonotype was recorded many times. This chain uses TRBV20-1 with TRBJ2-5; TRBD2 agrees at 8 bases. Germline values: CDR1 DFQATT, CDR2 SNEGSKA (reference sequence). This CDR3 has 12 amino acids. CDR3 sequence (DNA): TGCAGCTCAGCGGGAGCAGCGGAGACCCAGTACTTC. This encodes CSSAGAAETQYF.

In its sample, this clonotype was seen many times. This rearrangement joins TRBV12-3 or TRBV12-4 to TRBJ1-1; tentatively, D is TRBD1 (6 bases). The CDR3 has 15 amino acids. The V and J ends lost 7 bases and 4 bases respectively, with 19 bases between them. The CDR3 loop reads CASKLSGEGGTEAFF. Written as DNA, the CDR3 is TGTGCCAGCAAACTCTCGGGGGAAGGGGGCACTGAAGCTTTCTTT.

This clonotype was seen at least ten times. CDR3 bases: TGCAGCGTTGATGGGCTTGACAGGGGTGAGACCCAGTACTTC. It specifies CSVDGLDRGETQYF. The chain links TRBV29-1 to TRBJ2-5; 8 positions match TRBD1. This CDR3 region has 14 residues. Germline V gene lookup returns CDR1 SQVTM and CDR2 ANQGSEA. Trimming removed 3 bases from V and 5 bases from J; junction bases left unmatched: 8.

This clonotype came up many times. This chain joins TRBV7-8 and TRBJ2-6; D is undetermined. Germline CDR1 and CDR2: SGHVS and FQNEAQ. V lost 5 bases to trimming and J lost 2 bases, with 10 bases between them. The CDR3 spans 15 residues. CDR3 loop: CASSPRRAGANVLTF. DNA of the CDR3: TGTGCCAGCAGCCCCCGCCGGGCTGGGGCCAACGTCCTGACTTTC.

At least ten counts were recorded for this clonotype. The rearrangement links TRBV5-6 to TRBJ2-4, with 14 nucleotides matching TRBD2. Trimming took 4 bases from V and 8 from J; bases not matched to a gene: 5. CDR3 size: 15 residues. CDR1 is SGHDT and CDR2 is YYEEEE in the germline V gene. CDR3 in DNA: TGTGCCAGCAGCCCGGGGACTAGCGGGAGAGACATTCAGTACTTC. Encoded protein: CASSPGTSGRDIQYF.

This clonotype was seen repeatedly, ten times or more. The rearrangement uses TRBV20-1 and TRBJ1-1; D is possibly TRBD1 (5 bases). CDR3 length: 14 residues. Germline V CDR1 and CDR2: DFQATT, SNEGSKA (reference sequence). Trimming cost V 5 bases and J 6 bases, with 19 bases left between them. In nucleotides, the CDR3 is TGCAGTGCTCCCACCGGGACGGAGGTCTCTGAAGCTTTCTTT. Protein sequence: CSAPTGTEVSEAFF.

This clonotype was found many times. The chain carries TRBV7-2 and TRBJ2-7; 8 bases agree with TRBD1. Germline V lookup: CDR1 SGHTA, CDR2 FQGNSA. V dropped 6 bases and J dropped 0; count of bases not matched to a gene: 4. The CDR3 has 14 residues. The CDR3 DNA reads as TGTGCCAGCAGTCGGGACAGGAGCTCCTACGAGCAGTACTTC. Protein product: CASSRDRSSYEQYF.

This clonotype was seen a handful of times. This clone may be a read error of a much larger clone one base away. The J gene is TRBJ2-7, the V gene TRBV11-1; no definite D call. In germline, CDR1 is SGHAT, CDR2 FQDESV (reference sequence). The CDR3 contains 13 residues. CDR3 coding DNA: TGTGCCAGCAGCTTGGCCGTTTCGGGCGAGAAGTACTTC. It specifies CASSLAVSGEKYF. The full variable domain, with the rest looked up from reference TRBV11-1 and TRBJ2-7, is EAEVAQSPRYKITEKSQAVAFWCDPISGHATLYWYRQILGQGPELLVQFQDESVVDDSQLPKDRFSAERLKGVDSTLKIQPAELGDSAMYLCASSLAVSGEKYFGPGTRLTVT.

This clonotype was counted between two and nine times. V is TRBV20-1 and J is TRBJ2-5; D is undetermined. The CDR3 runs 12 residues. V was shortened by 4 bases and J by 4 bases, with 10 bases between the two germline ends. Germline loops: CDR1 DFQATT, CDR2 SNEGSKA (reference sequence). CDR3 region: CSAKLAGETQYF. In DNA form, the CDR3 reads TGCAGTGCTAAGTTAGCCGGAGAGACCCAGTACTTC.

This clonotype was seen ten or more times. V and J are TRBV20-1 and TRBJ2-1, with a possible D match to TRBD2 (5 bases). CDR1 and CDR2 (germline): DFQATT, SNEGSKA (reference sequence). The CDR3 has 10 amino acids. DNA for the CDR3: TGCAGCGCCCCGGGGAATGAGCAGTTCTTC. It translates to CSAPGNEQFF.

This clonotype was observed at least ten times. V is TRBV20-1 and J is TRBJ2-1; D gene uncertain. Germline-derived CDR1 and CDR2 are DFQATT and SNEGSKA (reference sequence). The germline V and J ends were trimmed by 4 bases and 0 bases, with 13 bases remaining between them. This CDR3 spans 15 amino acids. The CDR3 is CSANNDQRSYNEQFF. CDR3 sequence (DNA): TGCAGTGCTAACAATGATCAACGCTCCTACAATGAGCAGTTCTTC.

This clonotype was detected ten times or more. The CDR3 sequence: CSARPGETEAFF. The CDR3 region has the DNA TGCAGTGCTAGACCAGGGGAAACTGAAGCTTTCTTT. The chain has TRBV20-1 and TRBJ1-1; TRBD1 is a possible D gene (6 bases). There are 12 residues in the CDR3. V was pared by 2 bases and J by 5 bases, with 9 bases between. The germline CDR1 and CDR2 sequences are DFQATT and SNEGSKA (reference sequence).

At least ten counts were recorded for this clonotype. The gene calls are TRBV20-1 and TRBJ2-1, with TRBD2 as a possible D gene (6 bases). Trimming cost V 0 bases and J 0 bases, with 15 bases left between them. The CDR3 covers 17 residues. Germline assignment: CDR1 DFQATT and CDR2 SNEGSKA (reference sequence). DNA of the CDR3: TGCAGTGCTAGAGATCGGGATGGGGGAGGCTCCTACAATGAGCAGTTCTTC. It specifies CSARDRDGGGSYNEQFF.

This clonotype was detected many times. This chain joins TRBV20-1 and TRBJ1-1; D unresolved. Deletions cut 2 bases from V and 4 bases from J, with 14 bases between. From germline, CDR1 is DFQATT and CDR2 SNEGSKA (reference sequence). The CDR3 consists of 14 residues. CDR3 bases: TGCAGTGCTAGATCGGGCTCTCCGAGCACTGAAGCTTTCTTT. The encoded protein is CSARSGSPSTEAFF.

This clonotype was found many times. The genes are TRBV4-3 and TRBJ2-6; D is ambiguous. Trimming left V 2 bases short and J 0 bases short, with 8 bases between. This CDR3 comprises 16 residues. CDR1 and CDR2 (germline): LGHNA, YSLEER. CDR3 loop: CASSQNDPSGANVLTF. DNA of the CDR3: TGCGCCAGCAGCCAAAATGACCCCTCTGGGGCCAACGTCCTGACTTTC.

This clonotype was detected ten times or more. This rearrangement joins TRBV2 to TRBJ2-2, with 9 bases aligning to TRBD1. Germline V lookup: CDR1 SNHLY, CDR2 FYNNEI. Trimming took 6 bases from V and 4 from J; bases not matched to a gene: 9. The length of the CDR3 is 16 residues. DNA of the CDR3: TGTGCCAGCAGCGGGGGGACAGGGAGGTCCACCGGGGAGCTGTTTTTT. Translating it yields CASSGGTGRSTGELFF.